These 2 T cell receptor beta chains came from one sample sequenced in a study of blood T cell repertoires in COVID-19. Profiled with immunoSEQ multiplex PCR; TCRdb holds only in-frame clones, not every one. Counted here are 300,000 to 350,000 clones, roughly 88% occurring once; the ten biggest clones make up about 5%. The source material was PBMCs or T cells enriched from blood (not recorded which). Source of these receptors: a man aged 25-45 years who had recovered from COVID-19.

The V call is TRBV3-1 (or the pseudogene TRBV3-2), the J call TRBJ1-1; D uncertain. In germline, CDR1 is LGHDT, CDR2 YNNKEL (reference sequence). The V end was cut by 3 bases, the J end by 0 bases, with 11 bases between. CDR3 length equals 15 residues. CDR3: CASSHPPGVNTEAFF. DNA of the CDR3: TGTGCCAGCAGCCACCCACCGGGAGTGAACACTGAAGCTTTCTTT.

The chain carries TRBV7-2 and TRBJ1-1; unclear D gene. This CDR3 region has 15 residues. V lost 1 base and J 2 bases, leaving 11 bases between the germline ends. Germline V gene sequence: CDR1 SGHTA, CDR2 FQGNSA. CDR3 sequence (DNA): TGTGCCAGCAGCTTAGACGTGCGGGGAAACACTGAAGCTTTCTTT. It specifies CASSLDVRGNTEAFF.